Below, one T cell receptor (beta chain) is given with its context. Its antigen specificity is not known. Per-base quality was not reported, and no clone a single base away is much larger than it. Whole blood was collected in K2EDTA tubes by collaborating institutions according to the institutions' own protocols. For TCRbeta analysis, collaborator samples were shipped as frozen whole blood, as isolated PBMCs, or as DNA extracted from either sample type. The data belong to a study of blood T cell repertoires in COVID-19 (TCRdb year 2020). A note on the overall study: Samples from collaborators originated in the United States, Italy and Spain and spanned both the acute and convalescent phases of COVID-19. A de-identified subject ID, COVID-19 status, age in years and sex were almost always included in the sample metadata. Samples came from the ongoing ImmuneRACE study (first 160 participants) plus 1,254 subjects from 6 global collaborators. Subjects who had been exposed to COVID-19, were actively infected with it, or had recovered from it provided the deeply sampled blood TCRbeta repertoires that made up the dataset. The repertoires were released in a freely available public database intended as a resource for research on the immune response to SARS-CoV-2. The prospective study material was composed of cDNA or gDNA derived from T cells, B-cell-depleted T cells, or PBMCs. Where available, HLA class I and class II types were obtained from metadata supplied by the sample provider rather than from assay-based typing.

TCRbeta CDR3 regions were amplified from genomic DNA using the immunoSEQ Assay, a bias-controlled multiplex PCR. In the source study's methods: Within the assay, amplification of reference gene primers was used to estimate how many nucleated cells each sample contained. To quantify the absolute abundance of each unique TCRbeta CDR3 rearrangement, sequence reads were collapsed and filtered. For each sample, productive Simpson clonality was calculated as the square root of Simpson's diversity index across productive rearrangements. TCRdb provides this immuneACCESS table in a form limited to in-frame rearrangements. Some clones are lacking; in checked studies, under half of them reflect an unresolved V gene, and why the rest are absent is not known. That table gives V, J and clone size, and the DNA gave D and trimming. The sample records 55,000 to 80,000 clones, around 90% of which are singletons. The top ten clonotypes cover roughly 28% of the sample.

The CDR3 starts with the cysteine, ends with the phenylalanine, and has 18 residues. Kept here is only the CDR3 DNA, which spans 54 bases and is read in frame from base 1. Based on the germline V gene, the CDR1 and CDR2 sequences are MNHEY and SVGEGT. Trimming removed 4 bases from V and 2 bases from J; the gene matches leave 16 bases unexplained. Overall results and qualifications from the work: The amount of clinical and demographic metadata varied by source and participant and was provided uncurated.

This TCR came from a man aged 45-65 years with acute or convalescent COVID-19. The rearranged chain carries TRBV6-2 or TRBV6-3 and TRBJ1-2; the junction holds 7 bases that match TRBD1. Sequencing input: peripheral blood. The nucleotides read TGTGCCAGCAGTTCCCCTCCTTGGACAGGTTCGGCAAACTATGGCTACACCTTC. Translated, it gives CASSSPPWTGSANYGYTF.